This TCR beta chain was captured in a study of blood T cell repertoires in COVID-19. Study at large: The samples span acute and convalescent COVID-19 from the United States, Italy and Spain. In each case, the material was cDNA or gDNA derived from T cells, B-cell-depleted T cells, or PBMCs.

Authors' methods: From reference gene primer amplification, estimates of nucleated cell counts were derived. Assay: immunoSEQ multiplex PCR; the TCRdb copy retains only in-frame clones and omits some. The V and J calls and clone size were taken over from that table, and D and trimming were inferred from the DNA. This table holds 250,000 to 300,000 clones, about 86% found once. CDR3 length: 15 amino acids. V lost 6 bases, J lost 2 bases, and 5 bases stayed unmatched. Germline lookup yields CDR1 MNHEY and CDR2 SVGAGI. V is TRBV6-5 and J is TRBJ2-7; 12 positions match TRBD2. The clonotype originates from a man of 80 years or more with acute or convalescent COVID-19. Sequencing input: peripheral blood. The DNA of the CDR3 is TGTGCCAGCAGACGGACTAGCGGGAAAGCCTACGAGCAGTACTTC. Translation gives CASRRTSGKAYEQYF.